Below are 14 T cell receptor beta chains sequenced from a single sample in a study of shared T cell receptors in the human thymus. TCRdb keeps only in-frame clones here, not all; method: immunoSEQ multiplex PCR. This sample has 500,000 to 850,000 clones, with 87% found just once. These data also formed part of another study, on human thymus T cells.

The sample consisted of thymocytes. The receptors originated from a boy under three years old with a congenital heart defect.

The chain uses TRBV27 and TRBJ1-5; D uncertain. Deletions cut 1 base from V and 11 bases from J, with 12 bases between. CDR3 length: 13 residues. Germline V gene sequence: CDR1 MNHEY, CDR2 SMNVEV (reference sequence). CDR3 sequence reads: CASSLLLGEAQHF. CDR3 sequence (DNA): TGTGCCAGCAGTTTATTGCTCGGAGAGGCCCAGCATTTT.

CDR3 protein: CASRRAGDPYNEQFF. CDR3 sequence (DNA): TGTGCCAGCAGAAGAGCGGGAGACCCCTACAATGAGCAGTTCTTC. V and J are TRBV5-4 and TRBJ2-1, with 8 bases that match TRBD2. J lost 2 bases, V lost 5 bases, and 6 bases had no gene match. The CDR3 length is 15 residues. Germline loops: CDR1 SGHNT, CDR2 YYREEE (reference sequence).

The chain couples TRBV29-1 to TRBJ2-7; perhaps TRBD2 as D (6 bases). The CDR3 has 15 amino acids. Germline V gene data show CDR1 as SQVTM and CDR2 as ANQGSEA. V was cut by 0 bases and J by 1 base, with 13 bases left in between. The CDR3 DNA sequence: TGCAGCGTTGAAGATCTGGGGGGACTTTCCTACGAGCAGTACTTC. It yields the protein CSVEDLGGLSYEQYF.

The chain combines TRBV5-1 with TRBJ2-1, with TRBD2 as a possible D gene (5 bases). Germline V gives CDR1 SGHRS, CDR2 YFSETQ. The CDR3 is made up of 17 amino acids. Trimming removed 1 base at V and 0 bases at J, with 14 bases between. CDR3 region: CASSLNQRRSSYNEQFF. Here the CDR3 DNA reads TGCGCCAGCAGCTTGAATCAGCGGCGTAGCTCCTACAATGAGCAGTTCTTC.

The rearrangement links TRBV6-5 to TRBJ1-1; D is unclear. The V end lost 6 bases, the J end lost 4 bases, and 12 bases lay between the germline ends. The CDR3 runs 13 residues. Germline loops: CDR1 MNHEY, CDR2 SVGAGI. The CDR3 DNA is TGTGCCAGCAGAAACACAAGTGGCACTGAAGCTTTCTTT. Amino acids: CASRNTSGTEAFF.

This clone was seen just once. This chain's CDR3 is CASSCQTSGGRTDTQYF. The CDR3 region has the DNA TGTGCCAGCAGTTGCCAAACTAGCGGGGGCCGCACAGATACGCAGTATTTT. The chain couples TRBV27 to TRBJ2-3; 11 bases agree with TRBD2. The trim removed 4 bases at V and 1 base at J, leaving 7 bases unmatched. There are 17 residues in the CDR3. Germline V lookup: CDR1 MNHEY, CDR2 SMNVEV (reference sequence).

CDR3 region: CASSPPTGPLDRDGYGYTF. As DNA, the CDR3 is TGTGCCAGCAGTCCCCCTACCGGGCCACTGGACAGGGACGGCTATGGCTACACCTTC. The chain has TRBV28 and TRBJ1-2; 8 positions agree with TRBD1. Unmatched junction bases numbered 21, after V lost 5 bases and J lost 4 bases. This CDR3 region has 19 residues. Germline V gene data show CDR1 as MDHEN and CDR2 as SYDVKM.

V and J are TRBV6-1 and TRBJ2-2, with D maybe TRBD1 (6 bases). Per germline, CDR1 MNHNS and CDR2 SASEGT. Trimming cost V 1 base and J 3 bases, with 12 bases left between them. This CDR3 has 16 residues. CDR3 DNA: TGTGCCAGCAGTGAAGTCGTCAGGGGACACACCGGGGAGCTGTTTTTT. Its protein is CASSEVVRGHTGELFF.

This clone was observed once. V gene TRBV5-6 combines with J gene TRBJ2-4; 8 bases are shared with TRBD2. Germline V gives CDR1 SGHDT, CDR2 YYEEEE. Trimming cost V 2 bases and J 7 bases; bases outside gene matches: 11. CDR3 length equals 16 residues. The CDR3 loop reads CASSFVRVSGKNIQYF. In DNA form, the CDR3 reads TGTGCCAGCAGCTTCGTCAGGGTTAGCGGGAAGAACATTCAGTACTTC.

The J gene is TRBJ2-5, the V gene TRBV7-6, with D possibly matching TRBD2 (6 bases). Germline V gene lookup returns CDR1 SGHVS and CDR2 FNYEAQ. The CDR3 runs 15 residues. The V end was cut by 8 bases, the J end by 1 base, with 17 bases between. This CDR3 is CASGRSGGSQETQYF. The CDR3 bases are TGTGCCAGCGGTAGAAGTGGGGGGAGCCAAGAGACCCAGTACTTC.

The rearrangement joins TRBV28 to TRBJ2-1; 7 bases match TRBD2. The CDR3 loop spans 12 amino acids. V gave up 3 bases and J gave up 15 bases; unmatched junction bases: 8. The V gene's germline CDR1 is MDHEN and CDR2 SYDVKM. The CDR3 protein is CASSFSSGGGFF. The DNA of the CDR3 is TGTGCCAGCAGTTTTAGTTCGGGGGGAGGGTTCTTC.

The chain has TRBV18 and TRBJ1-5; 9 nucleotides line up with TRBD1. CDR3 length: 17 amino acids. With 3 bases clipped from V and 5 bases from J, the junction kept 11 bases outside the gene matches. Germline-derived CDR1 and CDR2 are KGHSH and LQKENI. CDR3 bases: TGTGCCAGCTCACCCGAGCGGACAGGGGAGGCGGATCAGCCCCAGCATTTT. Translation: CASSPERTGEADQPQHF.

This rearrangement joins TRBV7-2 to TRBJ2-7; TRBD2 is a possible D gene (6 bases). The germline V gene has CDR1 SGHTA and CDR2 FQGNSA. V lost 5 bases, J lost 6 bases, and 17 bases lay in between. The CDR3 extends over 14 amino acids. Here the CDR3 DNA reads TGTGCCAGCAGCCCACGACTAGGGATCTCCGAGCAGTACTTC. It yields the protein CASSPRLGISEQYF.

This clone occurred a few times. The gene calls are TRBV18 and TRBJ2-5; D ambiguous. V gave up 4 bases and J gave up 5 bases, with 5 bases separating them. The CDR3 has 11 amino acids. CDR1 and CDR2 (germline): KGHSH, LQKENI. The DNA of the CDR3 is TGTGCCAGCTCACAGGAGGAGACCCAGTACTTC. This sequence encodes CASSQEETQYF.